This T cell receptor (beta chain) came from a study of blood T cell repertoires in COVID-19. Per the original methods: Estimation of nucleated cell counts was performed using reference gene primer amplification. Here immunoSEQ multiplex PCR was the method, and the copy in TCRdb shows in-frame clones only, minus some. V and J calls and clone size are copied from that table; D and trimming were computed from the DNA. The sample includes about 110,000 clones, about four fifths of them seen just once. The receptor's source is a man older than 75 with acute or convalescent COVID-19. The sequenced material came from peripheral blood.

The CDR3 region has the DNA TGTGCCAGCAGTTTATCGCGTGACAGGGGACATGAGCAGTTCTTC. It encodes CASSLSRDRGHEQFF. The V call is TRBV28, the J call TRBJ2-1, with 8 bases aligning to TRBD1. V shed 1 base and J 8 bases; nucleotides not matched to a gene: 7. Germline loops: CDR1 MDHEN, CDR2 SYDVKM. The CDR3 length is 15 residues. The full variable domain, its missing parts supplied by reference TRBV28 and TRBJ2-1, is DVKVTQSSRYLVKRTGEKVFLECVQDMDHENMFWYRQDPGLGLRLIYFSYDVKMKEKGDIPEGYSVSREKKERFSLILESASTNQTSMYLCASSLSRDRGHEQFFGPGTRLTVL.